This T cell receptor (beta chain) derives from a study of T cell repertoires in cytomegalovirus infection. In the study overall: Both CMV infection and a matching HLA type were indicated by public TCR beta signatures. Study observations and caveats: Summed frequency of shared TCR beta families picked out CMV carriers who also had the relevant HLA. Dominating the ex vivo response were HLA-C-restricted CMV-specific TCR beta clonotypes.

In this sample, this clonotype turned up a few times. Its specificity is unknown. TCRdb ran MiXCR on the reads and lists one entry per CDR3 protein. The sample consists of hundreds of thousands of distinct CDR3 sequences, around a third of them appearing once. V lost 3 bases, J lost 4 bases, and 12 bases lay in between. The V gene's germline CDR1 is SGHAT and CDR2 FQDESV (reference sequence). The CDR3 runs to 14 residues. This sequence joins TRBV11-1 and TRBJ1-2; maybe TRBD1 (5 bases). The sequences come from cultured CD8+ T cells from PBMCs, collected from culture after CMV antigen stimulation. The sequence derives from a human donor in good health (CMV status not recorded). Some clones in this sample may be carry-over from other donors' samples. CDR3 DNA sequence: TGTGCCAGCAGCTTTTCCGGGACGCTCTATGGCTACACCTTC. This sequence encodes CASSFSGTLYGYTF.